A single T cell receptor (beta chain) is shown here with its context. This clone was detected a few times. Its antigen remains unidentified. No per-base quality is available; no much larger clone lies one base away. A distance of 11 bases separates the germline ends of V and J, which lose 0 bases and 3 bases respectively. Measured from the cysteine to the phenylalanine, the CDR3 is 16 residues long. Left in the record is the CDR3 DNA by itself, 48 bases read in frame from the first base. According to the germline V gene, CDR1 reads MNHNS and CDR2 reads SASEGT. The collaborating institutions used their own protocols to collect whole blood in K2EDTA tubes. Collaborator samples were shipped for TCRbeta analysis as frozen whole blood, isolated PBMCs, or DNA extracted from either sample type. TCRbeta CDR3 regions were amplified from genomic DNA using the immunoSEQ Assay, a bias-controlled multiplex PCR. Per the original workflow: The number of nucleated cells in each sample was estimated by amplification of reference gene primers within the assay. To quantify the absolute abundance of each unique TCRbeta CDR3 rearrangement, sequence reads were collapsed and filtered. For each sample, productive Simpson clonality was calculated by taking the square root of Simpson's diversity index across productive rearrangements. TCRdb stores this immuneACCESS table with in-frame sequences only. Part of the clones is absent; in the studies checked, under half of the shortfall reflects unresolved V genes, and no reason is known for the rest. Clone size and the V and J calls come from that table; the DNA yielded D and trimming. Here the sample has 100,000 to 150,000 clones; about 80% occur a single time. Of the sample, around 25% falls within the top ten clones.

This entry belongs to a study of blood T cell repertoires in COVID-19 (TCRdb year 2020). For context, the study as a whole: Samples from collaborators originated in the United States, Italy and Spain and spanned both the acute and convalescent phases of COVID-19. A freely available public database, intended as a resource for researchers studying the immune response to SARS-CoV-2, is where the repertoires were released. The prospective study material was composed of cDNA or gDNA derived from T cells, B-cell-depleted T cells, or PBMCs. Sample metadata almost always included a de-identified subject ID, COVID-19 status, age in years and sex. Samples were obtained from the ongoing ImmuneRACE study (first 160 participants) and from over a thousand subjects provided by 6 global collaborators. Where HLA class I and class II types were available, the types were taken from metadata supplied by the sample provider, not from assay-based typing. The dataset comprised deeply sampled blood TCRbeta repertoires from subjects exposed to, actively infected with, or recovered from COVID-19.

The study at large found these results: Clinical and demographic metadata were provided uncurated, with the amount varying by source and participant.

This receptor was taken from a human donor in a cohort sampled during active COVID-19. The sequencing input was peripheral blood. Recombination connected TRBV6-1 to TRBJ1-4, with no confidently assigned D gene. The DNA is as follows: TGTGCCAGCAGTGAAGCGCTCGGGGTGGCTAATGAAAAACTGTTTTTT. Its protein product is CASSEALGVANEKLFF.